This T cell receptor (beta chain) appears in the sequencing data of a study of OX40 agonist ivuxolimab in advanced cancers. Study conclusions and caveats: Doses of 0.1 to 3.0 mg/kg were accompanied by clonal expansion of CD4+ and CD8+ blood T cells by week 6. It was not determined which antigens were specifically recognized by the peripheral T cells that had undergone clonal expansion.

Details on this clone: The target antigen is unknown.

Patients were ruled out by autoimmune disease history or systemic immunosuppression. Germline CDR1 and CDR2: SGDLS and YYNGEE. V was cut by 3 bases and J by 7 bases, with 16 bases left in between. This CDR3 is 14 amino acids long. The assay was immunoSEQ multiplex PCR, and TCRdb's table has in-frame clones only and misses some. The repertoire has 70,000 to 90,000 clones, over 80% of them found once; the top ten carry more than 1.5%. This sequence joins TRBV9 and TRBJ1-2, with D possibly matching TRBD1 (6 bases). The sequence derives from an adult with an advanced solid tumor such as melanoma, head and neck, liver or kidney cancer. The sequencing used CD4+ or CD8+ T cells sorted from blood, collected in a trial of the OX40 agonist ivuxolimab. CDR3 nucleotides: TGTGCCAGCAGCGCTGGACAGTCAGTAGGTGGCTACACCTTC. Translated, it gives CASSAGQSVGGYTF.